The entry that follows covers one T cell receptor beta chain sequence. Its antigen is currently unknown. Donors each provided about 9.5 milliliters of peripheral blood. This sample stems from a study of blood T cells in healthy people across ages. For the study at large: Capture via template switching afforded approximately one barcoded beta molecule per two T cells. The study, taken as a whole, reports: Investigators treated diversity estimates from one million T cells as underestimates. There was no known CMV status for donors, so expanded clonotype changes were possibly confounded.

Germline values: CDR1 DFQATT, CDR2 SNEGSKA (reference sequence). This CDR3 has 12 amino acids. Trimming took off 3 bases at V and 2 bases at J, with 8 bases between the two ends. Through a sample-barcoded 5' primer and a J-beta primer mix, a second PCR was run for roughly 6 to 11 cycles. One entry per CDR3 protein, called by TCRdb with MiXCR from the 5' RACE reads. In the table there are hundreds of thousands of distinct CDR3 sequences, 22% of which are singletons. V is TRBV20-1 and J is TRBJ2-7; no clear D. Sequenced material: blood. This clonotype was sampled from a man between 65 and 79 years old in good health. CDR3 sequence (DNA): TGCAGTGCTAGTGTACCTCCCTACGAGCAGTACTTC. Protein: CSASVPPYEQYF.